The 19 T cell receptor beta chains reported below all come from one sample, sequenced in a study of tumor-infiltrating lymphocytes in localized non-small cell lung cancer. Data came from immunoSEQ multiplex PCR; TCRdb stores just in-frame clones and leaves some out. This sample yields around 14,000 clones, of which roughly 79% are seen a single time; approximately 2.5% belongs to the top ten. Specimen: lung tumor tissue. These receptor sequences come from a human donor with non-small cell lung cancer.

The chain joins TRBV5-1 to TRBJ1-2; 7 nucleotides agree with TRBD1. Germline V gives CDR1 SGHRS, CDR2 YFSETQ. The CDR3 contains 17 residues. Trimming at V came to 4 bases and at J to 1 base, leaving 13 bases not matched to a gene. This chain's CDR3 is CASSANPRDSINYGYTF. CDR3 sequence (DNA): TGCGCCAGCAGCGCCAACCCCCGGGACAGCATTAACTATGGCTACACCTTC.

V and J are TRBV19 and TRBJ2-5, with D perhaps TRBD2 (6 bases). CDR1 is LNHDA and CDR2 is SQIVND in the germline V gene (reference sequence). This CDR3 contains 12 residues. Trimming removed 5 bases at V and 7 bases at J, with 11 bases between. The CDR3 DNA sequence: TGTGCCAGTAGTCCGGGGACTTCGACCCAGTACTTC. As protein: CASSPGTSTQYF.

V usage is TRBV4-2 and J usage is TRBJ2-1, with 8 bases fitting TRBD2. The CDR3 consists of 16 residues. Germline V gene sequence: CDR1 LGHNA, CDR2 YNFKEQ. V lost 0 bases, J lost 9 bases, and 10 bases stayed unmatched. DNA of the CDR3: TGTGCCAGCAGCCAAGAAGCTGCGGGAGGTAAGGGTGAGCAGTTCTTC. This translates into CASSQEAAGGKGEQFF.

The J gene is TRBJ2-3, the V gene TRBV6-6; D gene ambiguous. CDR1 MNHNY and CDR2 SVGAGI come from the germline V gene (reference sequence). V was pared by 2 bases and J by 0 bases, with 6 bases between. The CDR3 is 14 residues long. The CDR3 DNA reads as TGTGCCAGCAGTTACCGTGGGAGCACAGATACGCAGTATTTT. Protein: CASSYRGSTDTQYF.

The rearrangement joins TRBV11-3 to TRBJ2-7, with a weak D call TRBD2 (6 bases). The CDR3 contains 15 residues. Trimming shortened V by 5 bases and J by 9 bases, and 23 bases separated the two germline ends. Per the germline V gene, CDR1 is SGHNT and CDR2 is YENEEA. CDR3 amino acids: CASSVQGLLGAGQYF. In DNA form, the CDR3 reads TGTGCCAGCAGCGTTCAAGGACTACTGGGAGCCGGGCAGTACTTC.

The CDR3 here is CASTRGRGYEQYF. CDR3 DNA sequence: TGTGCCAGTACACGGGGGCGGGGGTACGAGCAGTACTTC. V and J are TRBV6-5 and TRBJ2-7, with TRBD2 as a possible D gene (7 bases). Trimming removed 9 bases from V and 4 bases from J, with 16 bases in between. The CDR3 loop spans 13 amino acids. Per the germline V gene, CDR1 is MNHEY and CDR2 is SVGAGI.

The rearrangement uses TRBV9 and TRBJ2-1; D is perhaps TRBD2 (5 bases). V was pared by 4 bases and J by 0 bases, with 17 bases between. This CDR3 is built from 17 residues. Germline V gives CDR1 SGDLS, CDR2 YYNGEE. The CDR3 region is CASSQAGLSDSYNEQFF. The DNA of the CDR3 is TGTGCCAGCAGCCAAGCCGGACTGTCAGACTCCTACAATGAGCAGTTCTTC.

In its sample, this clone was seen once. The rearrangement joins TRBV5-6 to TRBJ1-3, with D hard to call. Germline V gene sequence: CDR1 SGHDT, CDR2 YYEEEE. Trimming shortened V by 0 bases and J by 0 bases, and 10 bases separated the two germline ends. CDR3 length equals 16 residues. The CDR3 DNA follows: TGTGCCAGCAGCTTGGGTCCGGGAAACTCTGGAAACACCATATATTTT. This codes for CASSLGPGNSGNTIYF.

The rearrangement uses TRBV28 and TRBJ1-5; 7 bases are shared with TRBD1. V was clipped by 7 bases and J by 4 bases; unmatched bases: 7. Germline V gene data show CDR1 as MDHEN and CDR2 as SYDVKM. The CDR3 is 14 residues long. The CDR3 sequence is CASTQGGTNQPQHF. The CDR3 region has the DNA TGTGCCAGCACTCAGGGGGGGACGAATCAGCCCCAGCATTTT.

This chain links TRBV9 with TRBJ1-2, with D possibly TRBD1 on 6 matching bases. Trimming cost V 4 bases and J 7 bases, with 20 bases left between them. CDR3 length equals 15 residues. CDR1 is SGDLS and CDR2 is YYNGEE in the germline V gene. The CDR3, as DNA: TGTGCCAGCAGCTCCTCCGGGACAACGAGGGGTGGCTACACCTTC. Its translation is CASSSSGTTRGGYTF.

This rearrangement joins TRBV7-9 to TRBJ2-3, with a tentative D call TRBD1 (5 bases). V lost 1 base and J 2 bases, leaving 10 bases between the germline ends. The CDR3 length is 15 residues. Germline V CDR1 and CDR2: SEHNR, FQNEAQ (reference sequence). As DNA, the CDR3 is TGTGCCAGCAGCTTAGAGGGGAAGCCCACAGATACGCAGTATTTT. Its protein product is CASSLEGKPTDTQYF.

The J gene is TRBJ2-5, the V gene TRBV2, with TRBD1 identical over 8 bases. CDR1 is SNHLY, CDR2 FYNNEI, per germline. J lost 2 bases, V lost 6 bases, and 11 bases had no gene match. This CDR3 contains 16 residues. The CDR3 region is CASRAQGALRQETQYF. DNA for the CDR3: TGTGCCAGCAGGGCTCAGGGGGCGCTAAGGCAAGAGACCCAGTACTTC.

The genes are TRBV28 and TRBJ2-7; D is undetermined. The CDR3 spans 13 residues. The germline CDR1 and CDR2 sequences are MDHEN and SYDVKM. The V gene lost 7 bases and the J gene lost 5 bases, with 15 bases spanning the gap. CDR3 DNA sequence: TGTGCCAGCACTACACCCCGACGCGACGAGCAGTACTTC. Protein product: CASTTPRRDEQYF. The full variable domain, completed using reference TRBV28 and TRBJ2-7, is DVKVTQSSRYLVKRTGEKVFLECVQDMDHENMFWYRQDPGLGLRLIYFSYDVKMKEKGDIPEGYSVSREKKERFSLILESASTNQTSMYLCASTTPRRDEQYFGPGTRLTVT.

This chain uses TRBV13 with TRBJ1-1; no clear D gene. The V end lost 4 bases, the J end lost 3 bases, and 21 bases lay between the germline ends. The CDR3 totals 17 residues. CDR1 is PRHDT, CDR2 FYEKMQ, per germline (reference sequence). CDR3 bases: TGTGCCAGCAGCTCAATTGGTTGGATGGCCCGAGACACTGAAGCTTTCTTT. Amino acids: CASSSIGWMARDTEAFF.

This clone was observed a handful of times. Here the CDR3 DNA reads TGTGCTAGTGGCCGGGGAGGAAAGGCGAACACCGGGGAGCTGTTTTTT. It specifies CASGRGGKANTGELFF. The gene calls are TRBV12-5 and TRBJ2-2; D might be TRBD2 (6 bases). Trimming stripped 6 bases from V and 0 bases from J, with 14 bases between. CDR1 is LGHNT, CDR2 FRNRAP, per germline. The CDR3 is 16 amino acids.

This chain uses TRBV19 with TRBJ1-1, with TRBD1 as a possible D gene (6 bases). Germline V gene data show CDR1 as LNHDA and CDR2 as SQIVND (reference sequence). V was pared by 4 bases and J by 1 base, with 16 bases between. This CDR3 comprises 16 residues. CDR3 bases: TGTGCCAGTAGTAAAGGAGCGGCAGGGGAGAACACTGAAGCTTTCTTT. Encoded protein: CASSKGAAGENTEAFF.

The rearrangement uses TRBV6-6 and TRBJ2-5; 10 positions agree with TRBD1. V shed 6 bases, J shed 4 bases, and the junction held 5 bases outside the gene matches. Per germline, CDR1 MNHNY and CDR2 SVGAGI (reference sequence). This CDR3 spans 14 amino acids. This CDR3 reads CASSRQGARETQYF. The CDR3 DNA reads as TGTGCCAGCAGCCGACAGGGGGCCAGAGAGACCCAGTACTTC.

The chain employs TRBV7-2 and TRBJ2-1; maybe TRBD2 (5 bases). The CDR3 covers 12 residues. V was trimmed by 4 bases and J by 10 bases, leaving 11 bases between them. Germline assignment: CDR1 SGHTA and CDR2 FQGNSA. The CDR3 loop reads CASSSYRGEQFF. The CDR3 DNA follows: TGTGCCAGCAGCTCGTATCGGGGAGAGCAGTTCTTC.

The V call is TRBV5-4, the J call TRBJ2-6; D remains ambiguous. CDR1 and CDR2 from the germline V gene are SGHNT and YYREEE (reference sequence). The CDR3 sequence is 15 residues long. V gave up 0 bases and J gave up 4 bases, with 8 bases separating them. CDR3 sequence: CASSLVGSGANVLTF. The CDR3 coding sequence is TGTGCCAGCAGCTTGGTCGGGTCGGGGGCCAACGTCCTGACTTTC.